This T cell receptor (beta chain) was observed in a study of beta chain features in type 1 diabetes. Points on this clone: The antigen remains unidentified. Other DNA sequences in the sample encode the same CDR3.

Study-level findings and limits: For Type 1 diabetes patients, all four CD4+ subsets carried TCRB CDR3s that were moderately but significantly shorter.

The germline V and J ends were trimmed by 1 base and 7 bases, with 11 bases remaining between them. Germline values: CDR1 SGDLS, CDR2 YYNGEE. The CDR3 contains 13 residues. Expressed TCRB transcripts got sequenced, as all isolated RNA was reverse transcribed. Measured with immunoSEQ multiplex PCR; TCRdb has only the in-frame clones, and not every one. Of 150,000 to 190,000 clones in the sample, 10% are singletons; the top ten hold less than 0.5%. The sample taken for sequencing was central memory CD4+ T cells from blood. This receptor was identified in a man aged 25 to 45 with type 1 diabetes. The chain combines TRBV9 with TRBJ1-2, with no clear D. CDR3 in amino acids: CASSVRPGFGYTF. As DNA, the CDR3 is TGTGCCAGCAGCGTAAGACCGGGGTTTGGCTACACCTTC.